This TCR beta chain was captured in a study of T cells after yellow fever vaccination. TCRdb re-analysed the 5' RACE reads in MiXCR, keeping a single row per CDR3 protein. The sample gives approximately 300,000 distinct CDR3 sequences, about 8.7% of which show up once; over 15% is in the top ten. Germline loops: CDR1 MDHEN, CDR2 SYDVKM. The CDR3 covers 14 residues. V dropped 7 bases and J dropped 2; count of bases not matched to a gene: 4. This material consisted of PBMCs, taken on the day of the first yellow fever vaccination. The source is a man aged 18 to 29 who received the YFV17D yellow fever vaccine. This rearrangement joins TRBV28 to TRBJ1-3, with 8 bases fitting TRBD1. CDR3 coding DNA: TGTGCCAGCAACCCGGGACAGGCTGGAAACACCATATATTTT. It codes for CASNPGQAGNTIYF.